The present T cell receptor (beta chain) was sequenced within a study of blood T cell repertoires in COVID-19. Study overall: Acute and convalescent COVID-19 specimens originated in the United States, Italy and Spain. From T cells, B-cell-depleted T cells, or PBMCs came the material, which was cDNA or gDNA.

In germline, CDR1 is SEHNR, CDR2 FQNEAQ (reference sequence). This CDR3 has 16 residues. V was pared by 4 bases and J by 5 bases, with 9 bases of the junction left unmatched. Source study methods: Researchers report that nucleated cell counts were estimated from reference gene primer amplification. TCRdb's copy holds only in-frame clones and misses some; the assay was immunoSEQ multiplex PCR. V and J calls plus clone size are reproduced from that table; the DNA served to infer D and trimming. The table includes more than 250,000 clones, roughly 90% detected once. The specimen sequenced was peripheral blood. This sequence was found in a young man who had recovered from COVID-19. This sequence joins TRBV7-9 and TRBJ1-2; 11 nucleotides align to TRBD1. CDR3: CASSSRSGTGGYGYTF. The CDR3 DNA reads TGTGCCAGCAGCTCCCGGTCGGGGACAGGGGGATATGGCTACACCTTC.